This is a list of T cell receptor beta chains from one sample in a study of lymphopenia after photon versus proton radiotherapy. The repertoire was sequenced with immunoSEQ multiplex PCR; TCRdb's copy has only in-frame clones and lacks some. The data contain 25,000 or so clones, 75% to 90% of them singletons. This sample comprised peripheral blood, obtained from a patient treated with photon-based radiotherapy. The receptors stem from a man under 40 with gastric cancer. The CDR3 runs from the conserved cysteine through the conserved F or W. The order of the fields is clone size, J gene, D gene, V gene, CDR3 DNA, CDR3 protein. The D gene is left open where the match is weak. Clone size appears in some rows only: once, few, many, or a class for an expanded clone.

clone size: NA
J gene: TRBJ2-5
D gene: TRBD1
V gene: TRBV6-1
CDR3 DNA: TGTGCCAGCAGTTTCGGACAGGTCCAAGAGACCCAGTACTTC
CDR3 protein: CASSFGQVQETQYF

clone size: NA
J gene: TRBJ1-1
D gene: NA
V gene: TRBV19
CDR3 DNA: TGTGCCAGTAGTATGTACATTTTCGGCACTGAAGCTTTCTTT
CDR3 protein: CASSMYIFGTEAFF

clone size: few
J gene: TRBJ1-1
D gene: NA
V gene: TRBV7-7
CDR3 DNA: TGTGCCAGCAGCTTGGACCCCGTTATGGGGCGGGACCGTAGGAACACTGAAGCTTTCTTT
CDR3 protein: CASSLDPVMGRDRRNTEAFF

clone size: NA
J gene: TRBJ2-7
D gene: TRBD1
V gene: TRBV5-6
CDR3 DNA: TGTGCCAGCAGCCTCCGGGACAGTCGAACCTACGAGCAGTACTTC
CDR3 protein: CASSLRDSRTYEQYF

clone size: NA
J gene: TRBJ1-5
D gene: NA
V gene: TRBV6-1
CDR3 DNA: TGTGCCAGCAGTGAGGGCAATCAGCCCCAGCATTTT
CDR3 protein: CASSEGNQPQHF

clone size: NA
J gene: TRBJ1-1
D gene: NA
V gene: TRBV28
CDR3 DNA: TGTGCCAGCTGGAGCCTGGGGGTGGGCACTGAAGCTTTCTTT
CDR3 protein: CASWSLGVGTEAFF

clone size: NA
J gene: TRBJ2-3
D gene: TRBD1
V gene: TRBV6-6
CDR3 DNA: TGTGCCAGCAGACCCGTAAAGGGACAGGGCACAGATACGCAGTATTTT
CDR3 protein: CASRPVKGQGTDTQYF

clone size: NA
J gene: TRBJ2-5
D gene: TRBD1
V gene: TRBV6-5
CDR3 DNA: TGTGCCAGCAGTTACTCGACAGGGGGCTGGCAAGAGACCCAGTACTTC
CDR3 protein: CASSYSTGGWQETQYF

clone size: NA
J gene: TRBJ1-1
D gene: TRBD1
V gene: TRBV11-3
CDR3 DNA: TGTGCCAGCAGGCTGACAGGGAGGAACACTGAAGCTTTCTTT
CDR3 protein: CASRLTGRNTEAFF

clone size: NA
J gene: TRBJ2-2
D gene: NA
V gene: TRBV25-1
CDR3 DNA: TGTGCCAGCAGTGACCCCCTCCGCCGGGACACCGGGGAGCTGTTTTTT
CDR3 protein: CASSDPLRRDTGELFF

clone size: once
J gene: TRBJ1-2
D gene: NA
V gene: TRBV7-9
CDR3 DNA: TGTGCCAGCAGCTTAGCCGGTCGTCCTAACTATGGCTACACCTTC
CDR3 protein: CASSLAGRPNYGYTF

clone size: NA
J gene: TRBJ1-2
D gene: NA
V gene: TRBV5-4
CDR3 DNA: TGTGCCAGCAGCTTTGCCGGACCGAACTATGGCTACACCTTC
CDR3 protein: CASSFAGPNYGYTF

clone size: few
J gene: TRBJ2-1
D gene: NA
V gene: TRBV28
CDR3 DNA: TGTGCCAGCAGTTTAGGGGTTAGCGTTGGCGATGAGCAGTTCTTC
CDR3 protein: CASSLGVSVGDEQFF

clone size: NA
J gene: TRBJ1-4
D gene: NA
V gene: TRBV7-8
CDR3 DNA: TGTGCCAGCAGCACCCCCTTCCAGGGTTCGGGAACTAATGAAAAACTGTTTTTT
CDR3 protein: CASSTPFQGSGTNEKLFF

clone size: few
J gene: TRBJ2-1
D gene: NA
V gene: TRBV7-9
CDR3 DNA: TGTGCCAGCAGTTACAGGGGGGGTGCCGACAATGAGCAGTTCTTC
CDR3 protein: CASSYRGGADNEQFF

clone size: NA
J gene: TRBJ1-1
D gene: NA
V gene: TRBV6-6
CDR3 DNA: TGTGCCAGCAAAGGAAAAAGCAATTCGTGGGGCACTGAAGCTTTCTTT
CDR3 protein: CASKGKSNSWGTEAFF

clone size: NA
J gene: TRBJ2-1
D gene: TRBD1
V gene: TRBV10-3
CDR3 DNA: TGTGCCATCAGCGGGACAGTTTCCTACAATGAGCAGTTCTTC
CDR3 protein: CAISGTVSYNEQFF

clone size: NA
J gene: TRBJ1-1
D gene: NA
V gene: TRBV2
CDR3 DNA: TGTGCCAGCAGAGTGACAGGGAACACTGAAGCTTTCTTT
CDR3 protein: CASRVTGNTEAFF

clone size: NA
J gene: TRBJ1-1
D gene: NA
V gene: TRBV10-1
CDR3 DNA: TGCGCCAGGGCCTCGGGGGTCACTGAAGCTTTCTTT
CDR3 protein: CARASGVTEAFF

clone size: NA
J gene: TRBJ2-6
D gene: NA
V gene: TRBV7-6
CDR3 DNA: TGTGCCAGCAGCTCGCCGGGTGGGTCTGGGGCCAACGTCCTGACTTTC
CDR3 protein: CASSSPGGSGANVLTF

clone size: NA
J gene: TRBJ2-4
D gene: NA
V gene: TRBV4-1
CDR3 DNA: TGCGCCAGCAGCCAAAGGAGTAACATTCAGTACTTC
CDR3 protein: CASSQRSNIQYF

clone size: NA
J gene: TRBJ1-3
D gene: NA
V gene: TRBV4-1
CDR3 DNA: TGCGCCAGCAGCCAACGGGAATCTGGAAACACCATATATTTT
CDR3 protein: CASSQRESGNTIYF

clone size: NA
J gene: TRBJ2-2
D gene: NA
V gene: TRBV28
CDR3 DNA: TGTGCCAGCAGTTTAGATAGGAGAGTAGCGAACACCGGGGAGCTGTTTTTT
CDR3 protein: CASSLDRRVANTGELFF

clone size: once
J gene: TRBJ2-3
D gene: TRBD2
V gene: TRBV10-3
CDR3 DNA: TGTGCCATCAGTGGCAAAGCGGGGGGTCTGGGTGAGACAGATACGCAGTATTTT
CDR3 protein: CAISGKAGGLGETDTQYF

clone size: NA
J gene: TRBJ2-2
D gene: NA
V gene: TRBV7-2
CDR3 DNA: TGTGCCAGCAGCTTGGGGGGCACCGGGGAGCTGTTTTTT
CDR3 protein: CASSLGGTGELFF

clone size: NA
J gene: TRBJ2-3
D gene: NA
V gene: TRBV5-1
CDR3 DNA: TGCGCCAGCAGCTTGGTGGAGGGTGAAGCGCTTAATACGCAGTATTTT
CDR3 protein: CASSLVEGEALNTQYF

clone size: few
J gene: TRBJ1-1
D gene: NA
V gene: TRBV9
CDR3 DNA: TGTGCCAGCAGCGTAAGGGGCGAGGACACTGAAGCTTTCTTT
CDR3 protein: CASSVRGEDTEAFF

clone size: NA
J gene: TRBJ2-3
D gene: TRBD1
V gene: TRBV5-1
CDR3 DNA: TGCGCCAGCAGCTTGGAGGACAGGGGCCGCACAGATACGCAGTATTTT
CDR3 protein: CASSLEDRGRTDTQYF

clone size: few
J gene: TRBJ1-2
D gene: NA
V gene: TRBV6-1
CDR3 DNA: TGTGCCAGCAGTGAATTAGAAACAGGAAACTATGGCTACACCTTC
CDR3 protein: CASSELETGNYGYTF

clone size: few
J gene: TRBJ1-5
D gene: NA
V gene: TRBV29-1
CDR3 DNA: TGCAGCCCGTGGATTCGGAGGCCCAATCAGCCCCAGCATTTT
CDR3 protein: CSPWIRRPNQPQHF

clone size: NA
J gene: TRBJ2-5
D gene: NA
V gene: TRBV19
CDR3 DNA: TGTGCCAGTAGTATAGGCCTGGGCGAGGGAGAGACCCAGTACTTC
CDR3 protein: CASSIGLGEGETQYF

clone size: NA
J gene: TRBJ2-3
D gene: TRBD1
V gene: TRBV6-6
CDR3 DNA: TGTGCCAGCAGTGCGACAGGGGTGGCAGATACGCAGTATTTT
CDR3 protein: CASSATGVADTQYF

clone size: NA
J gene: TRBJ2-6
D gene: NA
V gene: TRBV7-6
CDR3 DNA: TGTGCCAGCAGCCCCTCTTTTGGCTATTGGACGGGAACAGGGTCTGGGGCCAACGTCCTGACTTTC
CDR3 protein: CASSPSFGYWTGTGSGANVLTF

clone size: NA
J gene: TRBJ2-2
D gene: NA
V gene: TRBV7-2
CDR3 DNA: TGTGCCAGCAGCTTGGATATAGGGAACACCGGGGAGCTGTTTTTT
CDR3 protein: CASSLDIGNTGELFF

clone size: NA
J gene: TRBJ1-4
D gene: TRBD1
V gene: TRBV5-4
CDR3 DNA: TGTGCCAGCAGTTTACAGGGGGCGAGTGAAAAACTGTTTTTT
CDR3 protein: CASSLQGASEKLFF

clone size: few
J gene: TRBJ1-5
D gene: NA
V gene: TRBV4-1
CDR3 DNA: TGCGCCAGCAGCCTAAACGAGGGTCAACAGCCCCAGCATTTT
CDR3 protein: CASSLNEGQQPQHF

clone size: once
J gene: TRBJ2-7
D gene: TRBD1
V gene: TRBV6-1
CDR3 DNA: TGTGCCAGCACCGGGACAGGGAGACTCTACGAGCAGTACTTC
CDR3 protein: CASTGTGRLYEQYF

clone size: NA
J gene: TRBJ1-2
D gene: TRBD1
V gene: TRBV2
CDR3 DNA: TGTGCCAGCAGTGTGACAGGGGGGAGCGATGGCTACACCTTC
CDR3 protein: CASSVTGGSDGYTF

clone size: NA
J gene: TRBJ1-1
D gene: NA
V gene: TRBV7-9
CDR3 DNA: TGTGCCAGCAGCCCACAGACAAATATGAACACTGAAGCTTTCTTT
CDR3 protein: CASSPQTNMNTEAFF

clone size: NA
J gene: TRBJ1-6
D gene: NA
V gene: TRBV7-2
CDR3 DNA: TGTGCCAGCAGAATTGAGACAGGCTCTTCACCCCTCCACTTT
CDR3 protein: CASRIETGSSPLHF

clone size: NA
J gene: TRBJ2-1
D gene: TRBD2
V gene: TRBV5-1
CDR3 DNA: TGCGCCAGCAGCTGGGGACTAGCGGGGGATGGCTACAATGAGCAGTTCTTC
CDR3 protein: CASSWGLAGDGYNEQFF

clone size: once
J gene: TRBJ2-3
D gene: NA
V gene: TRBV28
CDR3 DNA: TGTGCCAGCAGTTTAAACCTATACTCATCTAGCACAGATACGCAGTATTTT
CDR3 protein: CASSLNLYSSSTDTQYF

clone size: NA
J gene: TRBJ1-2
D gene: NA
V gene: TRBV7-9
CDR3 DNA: TGTGCCAGCGGCCGGCCGGGCTACACCTTC
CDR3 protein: CASGRPGYTF

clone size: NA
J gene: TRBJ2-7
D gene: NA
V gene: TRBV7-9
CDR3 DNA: TGTGCCAGCAGAAAACAGGGTTCGCACGAGCAGTACTTC
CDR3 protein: CASRKQGSHEQYF

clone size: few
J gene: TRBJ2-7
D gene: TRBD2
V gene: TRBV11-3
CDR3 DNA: TGTGCCAGCAGCCCTCGCCCCGGGAGGAGCTCCTACGAGCAGTACTTC
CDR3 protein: CASSPRPGRSSYEQYF

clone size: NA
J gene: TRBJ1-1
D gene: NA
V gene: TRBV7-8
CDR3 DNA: TGTGCCAGCAGCTTAGCAGGGCTGGACACTGAAGCTTTCTTT
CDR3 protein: CASSLAGLDTEAFF

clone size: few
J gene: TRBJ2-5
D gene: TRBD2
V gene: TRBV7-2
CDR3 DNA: TGTGCCAGCAGCTTTTCTAGCGGGAACAAAGAGACCCAGTACTTC
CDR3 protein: CASSFSSGNKETQYF

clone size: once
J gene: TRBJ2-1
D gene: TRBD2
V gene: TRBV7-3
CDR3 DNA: TGTGCCAGCAGCTATAGCGGGGGGCTATACAATGAGCAGTTCTTC
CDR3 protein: CASSYSGGLYNEQFF

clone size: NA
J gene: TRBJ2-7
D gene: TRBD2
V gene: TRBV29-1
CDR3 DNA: TGCAGCGTTTCAGAGGGGGGGGGACTAGCGGGAGGCCTCTCCTACGAGCAGTACTTC
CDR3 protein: CSVSEGGGLAGGLSYEQYF

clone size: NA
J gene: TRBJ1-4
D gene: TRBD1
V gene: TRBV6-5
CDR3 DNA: TGTGCCAGCAGTTTTTCCGGGACAGGGGTCGAAAAACTGTTTTTT
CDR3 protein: CASSFSGTGVEKLFF

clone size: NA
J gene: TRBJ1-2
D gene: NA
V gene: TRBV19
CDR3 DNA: TGTGCCAGTAGTATTCAACAGAGTCCGACTGACTTC
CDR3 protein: CASSIQQSPTDF

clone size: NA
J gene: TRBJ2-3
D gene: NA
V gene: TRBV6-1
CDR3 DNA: TGTGCCGCTGGGCCTTCTAGCACAGATACGCAGTATTTT
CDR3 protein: CAAGPSSTDTQYF

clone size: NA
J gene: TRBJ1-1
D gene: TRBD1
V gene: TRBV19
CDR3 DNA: TGTGCCAGTAGTCCAGGGGCAGGGGGTCACACTGAAGCTTTCTTT
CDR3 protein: CASSPGAGGHTEAFF